Below are 24 T cell receptor beta chains sequenced from a single sample in a study of control samples from healthy donors and cancer patients. The table came from immunoSEQ multiplex PCR; TCRdb's copy has only in-frame clones and leaves some out. The sample carries about 150,000 clones, approximately 93% recorded once. Sequencing was carried out using blood. These receptors all come from a young man in good health.

The chain employs TRBV5-1 and TRBJ1-1; no reliable D call. This CDR3 is built from 14 residues. Trimming pared 4 bases from V and 6 bases from J, leaving 16 bases between. The germline gives CDR1 SGHRS, CDR2 YFSETQ. CDR3 residues: CASSPTNSGSEAFF. The CDR3 DNA reads TGCGCCAGCAGCCCGACTAACTCCGGGTCTGAAGCTTTCTTT.

This chain uses TRBV7-9 with TRBJ1-2, with D unresolved. The germline V and J ends were trimmed by 6 bases and 4 bases, with 12 bases remaining between them. Germline V gives CDR1 SEHNR, CDR2 FQNEAQ (reference sequence). The CDR3 is 13 amino acids. The CDR3 coding sequence is TGTGCCAGCAGTCCGCGGGTTTCCTATGGCTACACCTTC. The encoded protein is CASSPRVSYGYTF.

The V gene is TRBV11-2, the J gene TRBJ1-1; no clear D. Between the trimmed V and J ends, which lost 5 bases and 5 bases, there was a span of 15 bases. The germline V gene has CDR1 SGHAT and CDR2 FQNNGV. The CDR3 totals 14 residues. The DNA of the CDR3 is TGTGCCAGCAGCCCAACCTACGGGAGGACTGAAGCTTTCTTT. Its translation is CASSPTYGRTEAFF. Based on the CDR3 plus reference TRBV11-2 and TRBJ1-1, the full variable domain is EAGVAQSPRYKIIEKRQSVAFWCNPISGHATLYWYQQILGQGPKLLIQFQNNGVVDDSQLPKDRFSAERLKGVDSTLKIQPAKLEDSAVYLCASSPTYGRTEAFFGQGTRLTVV.

CDR3 coding DNA: TGTGCCAGCAGCCAATGGGGTCCCGAGGCCGACTATAATTCACCCCTCCACTTT. It codes for CASSQWGPEADYNSPLHF. This sequence joins TRBV16 and TRBJ1-6; D is ambiguous. The CDR3 extends over 18 amino acids. V was trimmed by 1 base and J by 3 bases, leaving 16 bases between them. The germline V gene encodes CDR1 KGHSY and CDR2 FQNENV.

The chain links TRBV5-1 to TRBJ1-2; the match to TRBD1 covers 9 bases. Trimming took 5 bases from V and 0 from J; bases not matched to a gene: 11. Per germline, CDR1 SGHRS and CDR2 YFSETQ. This CDR3 comprises 17 residues. The CDR3 is CASRNGTGGPANYGYTF. In DNA form, the CDR3 reads TGCGCCAGCAGAAACGGAACAGGGGGCCCCGCTAACTATGGCTACACCTTC.

This clone came up a few times. This rearrangement joins TRBV5-1 to TRBJ2-2; 9 bases agree with TRBD1. V trimming: 4 bases; J trimming: 7 bases; junction bases outside the gene matches: 11. Germline values: CDR1 SGHRS, CDR2 YFSETQ. This CDR3 spans 16 amino acids. The CDR3 DNA sequence: TGCGCCAGCAGCAGTAACCCGGGACAGGGAAACGGGGAGCTGTTTTTT. It specifies CASSSNPGQGNGELFF.

The chain links TRBV7-8 to TRBJ2-1; D uncertain. The CDR3 sequence is 15 residues long. Germline CDR1 is SGHVS and CDR2 is FQNEAQ. Trimming removed 1 base from V and 6 bases from J, with 13 bases in between. CDR3 loop: CASSLGAKGTNEQFF. The CDR3 coding sequence is TGTGCCAGCAGCTTAGGTGCAAAGGGAACCAATGAGCAGTTCTTC.

This clone was found once. The chain joins TRBV21-1 to TRBJ2-7; the table's D call, TRBD1, was not checked against the DNA. TRBV21-1 is reported as a pseudogene. This CDR3 has 15 amino acids. The CDR3 loop is CASRTHEGTGNEQYF. CDR3 bases: TGTGCCAGCAGAACTCATGAAGGGACAGGGAACGAGCAGTACTTC.

J is TRBJ1-2 and V is TRBV5-1; D is unresolved. The ends were cut back, 4 bases at V and 4 bases at J, with 17 bases in the middle. CDR3 size: 15 residues. From germline, CDR1 is SGHRS and CDR2 YFSETQ. The CDR3 sequence: CASSPTGPAGYGYTF. The CDR3 DNA reads as TGCGCCAGCAGCCCTACTGGACCGGCGGGCTATGGCTACACCTTC.

V is TRBV4-2 and J is TRBJ2-4; TRBD2 might be the D (6 bases). This CDR3 is built from 15 residues. The V gene's germline CDR1 is LGHNA and CDR2 YNFKEQ. V was pared by 7 bases and J by 3 bases, with 16 bases between. The CDR3 sequence: CASTSRRDGKNIQYF. CDR3 DNA sequence: TGTGCCAGCACCTCGCGGAGGGATGGCAAAAACATTCAGTACTTC.

The chain has TRBV15 and TRBJ1-2, with D possibly being TRBD1 (5 bases). The CDR3 sequence is 13 residues long. Germline V gene lookup returns CDR1 LNHNV and CDR2 YYDKDF (reference sequence). The V gene lost 3 bases and the J gene lost 4 bases, with 9 bases spanning the gap. CDR3 region: CATSSREPYGYTF. CDR3 bases: TGTGCCACCAGCAGCAGGGAACCCTATGGCTACACCTTC.

The V gene is TRBV5-6, the J gene TRBJ1-3; no clear D gene. The CDR3 totals 13 residues. Germline V gene sequence: CDR1 SGHDT, CDR2 YYEEEE. Trimming pared 3 bases from V and 4 bases from J, leaving 8 bases between. The CDR3 protein is CASSSNPGNTIYF. The CDR3 DNA is TGTGCCAGCAGCTCGAACCCAGGAAACACCATATATTTT.

V is TRBV4-1 and J is TRBJ2-7; D is perhaps TRBD2 (6 bases). Germline values: CDR1 MGHRA, CDR2 YSYEKL. Trimming took 2 bases from V and 5 from J, leaving 13 bases between them. CDR3 length: 14 residues. Here the CDR3 reads CASSQLRETDEQYF. CDR3 nucleotide sequence: TGCGCCAGCAGCCAACTACGGGAGACTGACGAGCAGTACTTC.

The chain joins TRBV6-5 to TRBJ2-1, with 7 bases fitting TRBD1. With V trimmed by 6 bases and J by 8 bases, 13 bases remained unmatched. The CDR3 totals 15 residues. Per germline, CDR1 MNHEY and CDR2 SVGAGI. CDR3 in DNA: TGTGCCAGCAGAGGGACAGTTAAATTCCCCTATGAGCAGTTCTTC. This translates into CASRGTVKFPYEQFF.

CDR3 protein: CASRIESGANVLTF. CDR3 nucleotide sequence: TGTGCCAGCAGAATAGAATCTGGGGCCAACGTCCTGACTTTC. The chain is built from TRBV2 and TRBJ2-6; no clear D gene. The CDR3 runs to 14 residues. Trimming took 6 bases from V and 1 from J, leaving 7 bases between them. Germline V lookup: CDR1 SNHLY, CDR2 FYNNEI.

This clone was seen once. The gene calls are TRBV6-2 or TRBV6-3 and TRBJ2-1; TRBD2 aligns across 10 bases. The CDR3 sequence is 16 residues long. After removal of 2 bases from V and 8 bases from J, the junction contained 9 bases not matched to a gene. The germline gives CDR1 MNHEY, CDR2 SVGEGT. CDR3 region: CASSYPTSGMEDEQFF. CDR3 bases: TGTGCCAGCAGTTACCCCACTAGCGGGATGGAGGATGAGCAGTTCTTC.

The J gene is TRBJ2-1, the V gene TRBV5-1, with 9 nucleotides matching TRBD1. The CDR3 is 14 amino acids. CDR1 and CDR2 (germline): SGHRS, YFSETQ. V shed 8 bases, J shed 7 bases, and the junction held 10 bases outside the gene matches. The CDR3 reads CASGTGLSTNEQFF. The CDR3 DNA reads as TGCGCCAGTGGGACAGGGCTAAGTACTAATGAGCAGTTCTTC. The entire variable domain, with the rest obtained from reference TRBV5-1 and TRBJ2-1, is as follows: KAGVTQTPRYLIKTRGQQVTLSCSPISGHRSVSWYQQTPGQGLQFLFEYFSETQRNKGNFPGRFSGRQFSNSRSEMNVSTLELGDSALYLCASGTGLSTNEQFFGPGTRLTVL.

Only one count was recorded for this clone. This chain uses TRBV5-1 with TRBJ2-7; D is ambiguous. This CDR3 is built from 14 residues. Deletions cut 0 bases from V and 6 bases from J, with 13 bases between. The V gene's germline CDR1 is SGHRS and CDR2 YFSETQ. The CDR3: CASSLAGLGTEQYF. CDR3 nucleotides: TGCGCCAGCAGCTTGGCGGGTTTGGGTACCGAGCAGTACTTC.

V and J are TRBV4-2 and TRBJ2-1; 8 nucleotides align to TRBD2. Germline assignment: CDR1 LGHNA and CDR2 YNFKEQ. The CDR3 loop spans 16 amino acids. With 0 bases clipped from V and 7 bases from J, the junction kept 8 bases outside the gene matches. The CDR3 bases are TGTGCCAGCAGCCAAGATGGTAGCGGGGCCTCTAATGAGCAGTTCTTC. It is translated as CASSQDGSGASNEQFF.

The chain uses TRBV29-1 and TRBJ1-3; the D is unclear. In germline, CDR1 is SQVTM, CDR2 ANQGSEA. V gave up 7 bases and J gave up 0 bases, with 13 bases separating them. This CDR3 is 14 amino acids long. In DNA form, the CDR3 reads TGCAGCGCCCTCACGGGGATCTCTGGAAACACCATATATTTT. As protein: CSALTGISGNTIYF.

CDR3 residues: CATSAGLGNEQFF. For the CDR3, the DNA is TGTGCCACCAGTGCCGGCTTGGGGAATGAGCAGTTCTTC. The chain has TRBV24-1 and TRBJ2-1; D not resolved. Trimming stripped 5 bases from V and 7 bases from J, with 11 bases between. CDR3 length: 13 residues. Germline assignment: CDR1 KGHDR and CDR2 SFDVKD.

This chain's CDR3 is CASSQIRTGGGNTIYF. In DNA form, the CDR3 reads TGTGCCAGCAGCCAGATAAGGACAGGCGGTGGAAACACCATATATTTT. The chain couples TRBV4-2 to TRBJ1-3; 7 nucleotides match TRBD1. The CDR3 consists of 16 residues. V dropped 3 bases and J dropped 3; count of bases not matched to a gene: 8. Germline V lookup: CDR1 LGHNA, CDR2 YNFKEQ.

V usage is TRBV5-1 and J usage is TRBJ2-2, with TRBD1 matching 7 bases. The CDR3 totals 15 residues. The germline CDR1 and CDR2 sequences are SGHRS and YFSETQ. Trimming removed 5 bases from V and 4 bases from J; junction bases left unmatched: 8. Written as DNA, the CDR3 is TGCGCCAGCAGTTATGGGACAGATACCACCGGGGAGCTGTTTTTT. It codes for CASSYGTDTTGELFF.

The J gene is TRBJ2-7, the V gene TRBV10-3; D perhaps matches TRBD2 (5 bases). The CDR3 contains 15 residues. V was trimmed by 0 bases and J by 4 bases, leaving 13 bases between them. Germline-derived CDR1 and CDR2 are ENHRY and SYGVKD. CDR3 DNA: TGTGCCATCAGTGAGTCCCGGGGTACGCTGTACGAGCAGTACTTC. Protein sequence: CAISESRGTLYEQYF.